Here is one T cell receptor beta chain with its context. These data come from a study of blood T cell repertoires in COVID-19. TCRdb's copy holds only in-frame clones and misses some; the assay was immunoSEQ multiplex PCR. This sample carries about 160,000 clones, roughly 83% of them seen once, and the ten largest clones take about 10%. Germline loops: CDR1 SGHTS, CDR2 YDEGEE. With 0 bases removed from V and 8 bases from J, the gap between germline ends came to 15 bases. The CDR3 covers 14 residues. Material for sequencing was peripheral blood. This sequence joins TRBV5-8 and TRBJ2-7; possible D gene TRBD1, 6 bases. This receptor was obtained from a woman over 75 with active or convalescent COVID-19. CDR3 sequence: CASSLATGWIKQYF. CDR3 bases: TGTGCCAGCAGCTTGGCCACAGGGTGGATCAAGCAGTACTTC.